This TCR beta chain stems from a study of blood T cell repertoires in COVID-19. Study-level information: COVID-19 samples, acute and convalescent, were from the United States, Italy and Spain. Sources were T cells, B-cell-depleted T cells, or PBMCs; the material itself was cDNA or gDNA.

The germline gives CDR1 SGHRS, CDR2 YFSETQ. The CDR3 length is 14 residues. V lost 2 bases and J 5 bases, leaving 11 bases between the germline ends. In the authors' workflow: Amplification from reference gene primers served as the basis for estimated nucleated cell counts. Clones were read by immunoSEQ multiplex PCR, and TCRdb kept only the in-frame ones, dropping some. V and J calls and clone size are as listed in that table; D and trimming were resolved from the DNA. The sample includes 100,000 to 150,000 clones, about 79% seen only once; the top ten take about 2.3%. Sequencing was carried out using peripheral blood. The origin of this receptor is a man aged 70 or older with acute or convalescent COVID-19. The chain uses TRBV5-1 and TRBJ2-4; D ambiguous. The CDR3 is CASSFGQEENIQYF. The CDR3 region has the DNA TGCGCCAGCAGCTTCGGCCAAGAGGAAAACATTCAGTACTTC.